Listed below are T cell receptor beta chains from one sample, sequenced in a study of T cells after yellow fever vaccination. TCRdb reanalysed the 5' RACE reads using MiXCR and keeps one entry per CDR3 protein. The table includes 620,000 or so distinct CDR3 sequences, roughly a sixth detected once. Sample: PBMCs, taken 4 to 5 days after the first yellow fever vaccination. These receptors were obtained from a man aged 18 to 30 who received the YFV17D yellow fever vaccine. Each CDR3 is given with its conserved first and last residue. Fields, in order: J gene, clone size, V gene, D gene, CDR3 protein, CDR3 DNA. The D gene is left open where the match is weak. Rows give clone size only sometimes, using once, few, many, or a class for an expanded clone.

>TRBJ2-7|.|TRBV4-1|TRBD1
CASSHPKTGGTPLVYEQYF
TGCGCCAGCAGCCACCCTAAAACAGGGGGGACGCCTTTGGTGTACGAGCAGTACTTC
>TRBJ1-4|few|TRBV4-3|.
CASSQDQVREKLFF
TGCGCCAGCAGCCAAGATCAGGTGCGGGAAAAACTGTTTTTT
>TRBJ2-7|many|TRBV7-9|TRBD2
CASSPSGGLTAYEQYF
TGTGCCAGCAGCCCTAGCGGGGGGCTCACAGCCTACGAGCAGTACTTC
>TRBJ1-2|few|TRBV4-1|.
CASRDLGDFGYTF
TGCGCCAGCAGAGACTTAGGAGATTTTGGCTACACCTTC
>TRBJ2-2|.|TRBV12-3/TRBV12-4|TRBD1
CASRRTGGDGELFF
TGTGCCAGCAGACGGACAGGGGGCGACGGGGAGCTGTTTTTT
>TRBJ1-2|.|TRBV10-3|.
CASGTAVTSNYGYTF
TGTGCCAGTGGAACAGCGGTAACGAGTAACTATGGCTACACCTTC
>TRBJ2-3|few|TRBV7-2|TRBD2
CASSKTSGGASTQYF
TGTGCCAGCAGCAAAACTAGCGGGGGGGCGAGTACGCAGTATTTT
>TRBJ1-4|many|TRBV7-9|.
CASSLQALGTNEKLFF
TGTGCCAGCAGCTTACAGGCCTTAGGAACTAATGAAAAACTGTTTTTT
>TRBJ2-3|few|TRBV29-1|TRBD2
CSVDGASGLTDTQYF
TGCAGCGTTGACGGGGCTAGCGGGCTCACAGATACGCAGTATTTT
>TRBJ1-1|.|TRBV6-1|.
CASSEETGRGATEAFF
TGTGCCAGCAGTGAAGAAACAGGGCGAGGTGCCACTGAAGCTTTCTTT
>TRBJ1-1|.|TRBV5-1|TRBD1
CASSLAGTVGEAFF
TGCGCCAGCAGCTTGGCGGGGACAGTAGGTGAAGCTTTCTTT
>TRBJ1-1|few|TRBV25-1|.
CASSESGKDTEAFF
TGTGCCAGCAGTGAATCTGGGAAGGACACTGAAGCTTTCTTT
>TRBJ1-5|.|TRBV6-2/TRBV6-3|.
CASSHLAQPQHF
TGTGCCAGCAGTCACCTTGCGCAGCCCCAGCATTTT
>TRBJ2-2|.|TRBV19|.
CASSIPRAANTGELFF
TGTGCCAGTAGTATCCCCAGGGCCGCGAACACCGGGGAGCTGTTTTTT
>TRBJ1-5|many|TRBV4-2|.
CASSRQDGNQPQHF
TGTGCCAGCAGCCGCCAGGACGGCAATCAGCCCCAGCATTTT
>TRBJ1-5|few|TRBV5-1|.
CASSLAVGQPQHF
TGCGCCAGCAGCTTGGCCGTAGGTCAGCCCCAGCATTTT
>TRBJ2-5|.|TRBV20-1|TRBD1
CSAPTGGKETQYF
TGCAGTGCTCCGACAGGGGGCAAAGAGACCCAGTACTTC
>TRBJ2-3|few|TRBV7-9|.
CASSLVSADTQYF
TGTGCCAGCAGCTTAGTTAGCGCAGATACGCAGTATTTT
>TRBJ2-2|few|TRBV4-3|TRBD2
CASSQLAGGTGGELFF
TGCGCCAGCAGCCAATTAGCGGGGGGAACGGGCGGGGAGCTGTTTTTT
>TRBJ2-2|.|TRBV12-5|.
CASSSSRTGELFF
TGTGCTAGTTCTTCCTCGAGGACCGGGGAGCTGTTTTTT
>TRBJ2-1|.|TRBV18|.
CASSPMAPSSYNEQFF
TGTGCCAGCTCACCAATGGCACCGAGCTCCTACAATGAGCAGTTCTTC
>TRBJ2-3|many|TRBV21-1|.
CASSKAGTAGTTDTQYF
TGTGCCAGCAGCAAAGCGGGGACGGCGGGGACTACAGATACGCAGTATTTT
>TRBJ1-1|.|TRBV29-1|.
CSVEEWGDTEAFF
TGCAGCGTGGAGGAGTGGGGCGACACTGAAGCTTTCTTT
>TRBJ1-1|many|TRBV7-9|.
CASSLTMNTEAFF
TGTGCCAGCAGCTTAACAATGAACACTGAAGCTTTCTTT
>TRBJ2-1|few|TRBV6-2/TRBV6-3|.
CASTSLGLAATNEQFF
TGTGCCAGCACCTCCCTGGGCTTGGCTGCTACCAATGAGCAGTTCTTC
>TRBJ1-5|few|TRBV20-1|.
CSAREPGQVNQPQHF
TGCAGTGCCCGAGAGCCAGGACAAGTTAATCAGCCCCAGCATTTT
>TRBJ1-2|few|TRBV24-1|.
CATSEPWTEETYGYTF
TGTGCCACCAGTGAACCCTGGACAGAAGAGACTTATGGCTACACCTTC
>TRBJ1-3|.|TRBV5-1|.
CASSPEAGASAGNTIYF
TGCGCCAGCAGCCCGGAGGCAGGGGCGTCCGCTGGAAACACCATATATTTT
>TRBJ2-2|few|TRBV9|.
CASSVSDFGELFF
TGTGCCAGCAGCGTCTCAGACTTCGGAGAGCTGTTTTTT
>TRBJ1-2|.|TRBV5-4|.
CASSPPETYGYTF
TGTGCCAGCAGTCCACCCGAGACCTATGGCTACACCTTC
>TRBJ2-7|few|TRBV3-1|TRBD1
CASSPGQGVRRSYEQYF
TGTGCCAGCAGCCCAGGACAGGGGGTTAGGCGCTCCTACGAGCAGTACTTC
>TRBJ2-2|few|TRBV7-2|.
CASSYVAPWGGELFF
TGTGCCAGCAGCTACGTTGCCCCTTGGGGCGGGGAGCTGTTTTTT